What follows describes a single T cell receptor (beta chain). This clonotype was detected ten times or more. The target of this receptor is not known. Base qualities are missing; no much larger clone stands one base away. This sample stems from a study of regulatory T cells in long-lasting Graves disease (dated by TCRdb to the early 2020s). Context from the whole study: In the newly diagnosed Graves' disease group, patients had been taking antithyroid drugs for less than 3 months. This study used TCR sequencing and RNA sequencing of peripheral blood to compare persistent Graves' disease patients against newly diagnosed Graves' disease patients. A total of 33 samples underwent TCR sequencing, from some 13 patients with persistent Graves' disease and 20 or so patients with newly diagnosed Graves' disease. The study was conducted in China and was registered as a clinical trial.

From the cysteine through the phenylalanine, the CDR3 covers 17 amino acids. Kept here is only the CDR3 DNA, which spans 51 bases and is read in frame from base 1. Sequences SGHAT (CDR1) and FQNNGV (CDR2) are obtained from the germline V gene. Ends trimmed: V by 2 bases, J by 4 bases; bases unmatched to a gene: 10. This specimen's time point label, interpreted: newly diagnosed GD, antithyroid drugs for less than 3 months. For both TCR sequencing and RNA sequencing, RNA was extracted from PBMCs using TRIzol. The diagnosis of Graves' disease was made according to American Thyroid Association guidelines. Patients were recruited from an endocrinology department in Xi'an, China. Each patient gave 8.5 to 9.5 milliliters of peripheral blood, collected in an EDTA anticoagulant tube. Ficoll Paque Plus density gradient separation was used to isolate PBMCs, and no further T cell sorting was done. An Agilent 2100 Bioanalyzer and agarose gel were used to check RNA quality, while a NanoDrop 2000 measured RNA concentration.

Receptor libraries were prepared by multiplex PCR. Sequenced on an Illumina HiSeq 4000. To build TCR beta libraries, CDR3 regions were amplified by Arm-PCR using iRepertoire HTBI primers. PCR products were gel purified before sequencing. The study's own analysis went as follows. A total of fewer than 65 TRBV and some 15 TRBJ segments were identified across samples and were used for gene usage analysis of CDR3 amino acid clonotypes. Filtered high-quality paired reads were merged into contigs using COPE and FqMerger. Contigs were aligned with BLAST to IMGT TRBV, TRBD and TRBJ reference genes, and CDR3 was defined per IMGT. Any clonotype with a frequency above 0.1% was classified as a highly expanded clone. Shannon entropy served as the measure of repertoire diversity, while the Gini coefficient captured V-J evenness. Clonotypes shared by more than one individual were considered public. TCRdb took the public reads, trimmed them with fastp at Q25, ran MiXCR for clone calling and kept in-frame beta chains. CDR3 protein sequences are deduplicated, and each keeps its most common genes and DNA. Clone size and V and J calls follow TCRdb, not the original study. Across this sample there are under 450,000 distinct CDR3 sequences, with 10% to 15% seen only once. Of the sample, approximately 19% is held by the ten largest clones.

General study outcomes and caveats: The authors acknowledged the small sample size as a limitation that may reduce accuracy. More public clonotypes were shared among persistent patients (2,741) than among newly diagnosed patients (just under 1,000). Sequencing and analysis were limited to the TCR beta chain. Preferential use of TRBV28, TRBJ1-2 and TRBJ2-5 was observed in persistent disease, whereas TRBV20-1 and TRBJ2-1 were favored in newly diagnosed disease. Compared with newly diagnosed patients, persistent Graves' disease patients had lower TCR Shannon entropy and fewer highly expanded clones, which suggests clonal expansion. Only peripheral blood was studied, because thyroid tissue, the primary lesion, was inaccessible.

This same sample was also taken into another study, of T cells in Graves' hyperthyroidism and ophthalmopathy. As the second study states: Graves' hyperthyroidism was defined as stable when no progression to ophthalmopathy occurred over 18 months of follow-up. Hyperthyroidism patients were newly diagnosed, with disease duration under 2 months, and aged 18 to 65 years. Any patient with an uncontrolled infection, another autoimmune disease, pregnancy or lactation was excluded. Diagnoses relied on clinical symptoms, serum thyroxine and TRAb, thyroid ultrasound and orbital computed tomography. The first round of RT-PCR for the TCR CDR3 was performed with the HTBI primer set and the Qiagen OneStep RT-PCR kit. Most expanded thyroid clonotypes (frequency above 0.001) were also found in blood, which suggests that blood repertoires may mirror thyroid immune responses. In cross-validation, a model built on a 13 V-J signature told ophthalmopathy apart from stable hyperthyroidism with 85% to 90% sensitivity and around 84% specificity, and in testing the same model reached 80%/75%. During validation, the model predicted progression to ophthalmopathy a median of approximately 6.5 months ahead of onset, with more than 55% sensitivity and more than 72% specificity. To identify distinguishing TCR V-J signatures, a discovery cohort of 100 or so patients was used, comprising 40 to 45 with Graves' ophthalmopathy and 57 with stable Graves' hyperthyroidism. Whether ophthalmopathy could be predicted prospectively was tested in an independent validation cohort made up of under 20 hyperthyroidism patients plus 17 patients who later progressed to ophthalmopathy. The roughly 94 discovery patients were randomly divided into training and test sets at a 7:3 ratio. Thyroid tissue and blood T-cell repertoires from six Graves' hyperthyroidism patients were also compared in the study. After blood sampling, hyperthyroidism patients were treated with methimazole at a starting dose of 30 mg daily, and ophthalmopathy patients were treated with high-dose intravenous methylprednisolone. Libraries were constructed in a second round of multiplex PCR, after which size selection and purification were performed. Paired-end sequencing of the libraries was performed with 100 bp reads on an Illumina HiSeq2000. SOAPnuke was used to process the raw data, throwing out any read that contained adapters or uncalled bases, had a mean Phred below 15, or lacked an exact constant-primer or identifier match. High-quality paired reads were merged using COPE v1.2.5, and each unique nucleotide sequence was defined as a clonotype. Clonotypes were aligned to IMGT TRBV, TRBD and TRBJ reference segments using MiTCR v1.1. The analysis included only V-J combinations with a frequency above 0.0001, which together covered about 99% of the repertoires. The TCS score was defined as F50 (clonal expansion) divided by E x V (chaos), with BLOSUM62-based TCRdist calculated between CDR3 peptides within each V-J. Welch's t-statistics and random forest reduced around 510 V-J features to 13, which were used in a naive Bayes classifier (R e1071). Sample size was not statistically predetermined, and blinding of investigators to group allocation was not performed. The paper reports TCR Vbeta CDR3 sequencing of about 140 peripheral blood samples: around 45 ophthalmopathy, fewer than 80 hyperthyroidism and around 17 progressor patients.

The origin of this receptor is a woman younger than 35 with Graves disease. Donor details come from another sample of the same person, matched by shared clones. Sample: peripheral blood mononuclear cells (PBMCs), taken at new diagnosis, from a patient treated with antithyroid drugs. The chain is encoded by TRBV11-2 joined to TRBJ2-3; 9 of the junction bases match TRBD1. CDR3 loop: CASSLRGGTGRPDTQYF. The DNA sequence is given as TGTGCCAGCAGCTTAAGAGGTGGGACAGGGAGGCCAGATACGCAGTATTTT. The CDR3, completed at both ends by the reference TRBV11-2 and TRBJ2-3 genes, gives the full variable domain EAGVAQSPRYKIIEKRQSVAFWCNPISGHATLYWYQQILGQGPKLLIQFQNNGVVDDSQLPKDRFSAERLKGVDSTLKIQPAKLEDSAVYLCASSLRGGTGRPDTQYFGPGTRLTVL.